This entry lists 14 T cell receptor beta chains sequenced from one sample in a study of blood T cell repertoires in COVID-19. The repertoire was sequenced with immunoSEQ multiplex PCR; TCRdb's copy has only in-frame clones and lacks some. The sample records 300,000 or so clones, more than 70% being singletons. The sample consisted of peripheral blood. The origin of the receptors is a woman between 50 and 59 years old with acute or convalescent COVID-19.

V gene TRBV27 combines with J gene TRBJ2-1; 14 bases align to TRBD2. V shed 0 bases, J shed 3 bases, and the junction held 4 bases outside the gene matches. The CDR3 is 18 residues long. Germline CDR1 reads MNHEY; CDR2 reads SMNVEV (reference sequence). The CDR3, as DNA: TGTGCCAGCAGTTTATCCGGACTAGCGGGGGGCCACTACAATGAGCAGTTCTTC. This translates into CASSLSGLAGGHYNEQFF.

Worth noting for this clone: Other DNA sequences in this specimen translate into the identical CDR3. The chain carries TRBV9 and TRBJ1-2; the D is unclear. V was trimmed by 2 bases and J by 2 bases, leaving 10 bases between them. The length of the CDR3 is 14 residues. Germline loops: CDR1 SGDLS, CDR2 YYNGEE. CDR3 DNA: TGTGCCAGCAGCGTTTCTAGCAGAAACTATGGCTACACCTTC. Translation gives CASSVSSRNYGYTF.

The chain recombines TRBV9 with TRBJ2-3, with a weak D call TRBD2 (5 bases). In germline, CDR1 is SGDLS, CDR2 YYNGEE. Trimming shortened V by 0 bases and J by 8 bases, and 16 bases separated the two germline ends. The CDR3 has 15 residues. The CDR3 DNA follows: TGTGCCAGCAGCGTAGCCGGCCTCCCCCGGGGTACGCAGTATTTT. Its protein is CASSVAGLPRGTQYF.

The gene calls are TRBV7-8 and TRBJ2-3; 7 bases line up with TRBD2. Germline-derived CDR1 and CDR2 are SGHVS and FQNEAQ. V shed 5 bases and J 3 bases; nucleotides not matched to a gene: 8. The CDR3 extends over 15 amino acids. The CDR3 nucleotides read TGTGCCAGCAGCGTCATGAACGGGGGGACAGATACGCAGTATTTT. It specifies CASSVMNGGTDTQYF.

The J gene is TRBJ1-1, the V gene TRBV19; a weak D match, TRBD1 (6 bases). The CDR3 consists of 13 residues. Trimming stripped 9 bases from V and 7 bases from J, with 18 bases between. Per the germline V gene, CDR1 is LNHDA and CDR2 is SQIVND (reference sequence). DNA for the CDR3: TGTGCCAGCACTCGACAGGCACCGTTTGAAGCTTTCTTT. Its protein product is CASTRQAPFEAFF. Drawing the rest from reference TRBV19 and TRBJ1-1, the complete variable domain is DGGITQSPKYLFRKEGQNVTLSCEQNLNHDAMYWYRQDPGQGLRLIYYSQIVNDFQKGDIAEGYSVSREKKESFPLTVTSAQKNPTAFYLCASTRQAPFEAFFGQGTRLTVV.

V gene TRBV3-1 (or the pseudogene TRBV3-2) combines with J gene TRBJ2-3; 8 bases are shared with TRBD2. V shed 2 bases and J 2 bases; nucleotides not matched to a gene: 3. The germline gives CDR1 LGHDT, CDR2 YNNKEL (reference sequence). The CDR3 runs 15 residues. CDR3 region: CASSQSSGDTDTQYF. The CDR3 DNA sequence: TGTGCCAGCAGCCAAAGTAGCGGGGACACAGATACGCAGTATTTT.

This chain joins TRBV5-6 and TRBJ2-3, with D perhaps TRBD1 (5 bases). CDR1 is SGHDT and CDR2 is YYEEEE in the germline V gene. Trimming removed 4 bases from V and 0 bases from J, with 9 bases in between. This CDR3 region has 14 residues. CDR3 bases: TGTGCCAGCAGCCCTGGGGCCAGCACAGATACGCAGTATTTT. Translation gives CASSPGASTDTQYF.

The rearrangement joins TRBV10-3 to TRBJ1-5; D might be TRBD1 (5 bases). Germline assignment: CDR1 ENHRY and CDR2 SYGVKD. V lost 10 bases to trimming and J lost 4 bases, with 17 bases between them. The CDR3 covers 14 residues. CDR3 region: CATLGGEGNQPQHF. CDR3 nucleotide sequence: TGTGCCACCCTGGGAGGGGAAGGGAATCAGCCCCAGCATTTT.

This clone was counted between two and nine times. The genes are TRBV5-1 and TRBJ1-2, with a tentative D call TRBD1 (6 bases). Trimming stripped 4 bases from V and 12 bases from J, with 19 bases between. The V gene's germline CDR1 is SGHRS and CDR2 YFSETQ. This CDR3 is 13 amino acids long. The CDR3 protein is CASSPPATGSNTF. The CDR3 DNA follows: TGCGCCAGCAGCCCGCCGGCTACAGGGAGCAACACCTTC.

The rearrangement links TRBV12-3 or TRBV12-4 to TRBJ1-2, with 8 bases identical to TRBD1. The CDR3 length is 13 residues. V lost 1 base to trimming and J lost 5 bases; unmatched junction nucleotides: 0. DNA for the CDR3: TGTGCCAGCAGTTTAGGGACAGGGTATGGCTACACCTTC. This gives the protein CASSLGTGYGYTF.

The chain recombines TRBV30 with TRBJ2-2; D call uncertain. The germline V and J ends were trimmed by 4 bases and 4 bases, with 10 bases remaining between them. Germline V gene sequence: CDR1 GTSNPN, CDR2 SVGIG (reference sequence). This CDR3 region has 13 residues. The CDR3: CAWTRGLTGELFF. DNA of the CDR3: TGTGCCTGGACCAGAGGTCTCACCGGGGAGCTGTTTTTT.

This clone is a singleton in its sample. V usage is TRBV6-1 and J usage is TRBJ2-2; 13 nucleotides align to TRBD2. CDR1 is MNHNS and CDR2 is SASEGT in the germline V gene. Trimming took 5 bases from V and 7 from J; bases not matched to a gene: 4. This CDR3 comprises 15 residues. This CDR3 reads CASSTSGGAFGELFF. The CDR3 bases are TGTGCCAGCAGTACTAGCGGGGGGGCTTTCGGGGAGCTGTTTTTT.

This clone appeared a few times. This chain's CDR3 is CASSLVGGGTTDTQYF. The CDR3 bases are TGTGCCAGCAGCTTGGTGGGAGGGGGGACCACAGATACGCAGTATTTT. This chain joins TRBV5-5 and TRBJ2-3, with D possibly being TRBD2 (7 bases). CDR3 length: 16 amino acids. The V end lost 0 bases, the J end lost 2 bases, and 13 bases lay between the germline ends. From germline, CDR1 is SGHKS and CDR2 YYEKEE (reference sequence).

This sequence joins TRBV3-1 (or the pseudogene TRBV3-2) and TRBJ2-7, with no clear D. The CDR3 extends over 13 amino acids. V lost 1 base to trimming and J lost 5 bases, with 9 bases between them. The germline CDR1 and CDR2 sequences are LGHDT and YNNKEL (reference sequence). CDR3 sequence reads: CASSQGANHEQYF. The CDR3 nucleotides are TGTGCCAGCAGCCAAGGGGCCAACCACGAGCAGTACTTC.